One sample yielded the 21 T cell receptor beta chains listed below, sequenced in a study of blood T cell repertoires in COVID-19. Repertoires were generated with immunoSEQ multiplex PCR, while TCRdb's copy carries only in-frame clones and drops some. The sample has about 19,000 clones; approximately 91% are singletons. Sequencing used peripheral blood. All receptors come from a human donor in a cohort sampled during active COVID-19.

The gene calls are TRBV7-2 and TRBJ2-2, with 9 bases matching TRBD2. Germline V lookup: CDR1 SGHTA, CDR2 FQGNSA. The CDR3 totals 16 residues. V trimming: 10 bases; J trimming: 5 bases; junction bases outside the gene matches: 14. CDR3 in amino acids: CATPMEASGITGELFF. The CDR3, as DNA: TGTGCCACTCCGATGGAGGCTAGCGGGATAACCGGGGAGCTGTTTTTT.

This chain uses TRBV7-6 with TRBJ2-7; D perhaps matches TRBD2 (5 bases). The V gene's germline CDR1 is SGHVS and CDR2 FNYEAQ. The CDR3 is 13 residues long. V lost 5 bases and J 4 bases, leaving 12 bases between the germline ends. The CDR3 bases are TGTGCCAGCAGCCACAACTCGGGATACGAGCAGTACTTC. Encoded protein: CASSHNSGYEQYF.

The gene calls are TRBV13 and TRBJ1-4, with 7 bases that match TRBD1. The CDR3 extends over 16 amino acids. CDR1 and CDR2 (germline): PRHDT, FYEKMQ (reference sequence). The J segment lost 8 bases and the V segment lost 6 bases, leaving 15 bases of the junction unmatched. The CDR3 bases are TGTGCCAGCAGAGATTTAAAAGGACAGGTGGGCGAAAAACTGTTTTTT. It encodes CASRDLKGQVGEKLFF.

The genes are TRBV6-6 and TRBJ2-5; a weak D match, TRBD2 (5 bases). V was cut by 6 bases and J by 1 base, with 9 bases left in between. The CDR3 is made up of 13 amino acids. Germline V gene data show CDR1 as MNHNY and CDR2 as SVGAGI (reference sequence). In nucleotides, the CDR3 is TGTGCCAGCAGGGGGAGACCCCAAGAGACCCAGTACTTC. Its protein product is CASRGRPQETQYF.

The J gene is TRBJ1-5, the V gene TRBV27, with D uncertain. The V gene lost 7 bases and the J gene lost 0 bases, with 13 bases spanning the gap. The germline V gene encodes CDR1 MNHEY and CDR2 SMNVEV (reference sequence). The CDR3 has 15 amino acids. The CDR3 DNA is TGTGCCAGCAAGGTTTGGGGAGATAGCAATCAGCCCCAGCATTTT. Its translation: CASKVWGDSNQPQHF.

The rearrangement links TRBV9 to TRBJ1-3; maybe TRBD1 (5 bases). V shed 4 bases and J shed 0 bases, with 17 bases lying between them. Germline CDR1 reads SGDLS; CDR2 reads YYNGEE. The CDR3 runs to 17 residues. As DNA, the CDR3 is TGTGCCAGCAGCCCTCCTGGACACCGAGACTCTGGAAACACCATATATTTT. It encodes CASSPPGHRDSGNTIYF. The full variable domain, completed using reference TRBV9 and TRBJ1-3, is DSGVTQTPKHLITATGQRVTLRCSPRSGDLSVYWYQQSLDQGLQFLIQYYNGEERAKGNILERFSAQQFPDLHSELNLSSLELGDSALYFCASSPPGHRDSGNTIYFGEGSWLTVV.

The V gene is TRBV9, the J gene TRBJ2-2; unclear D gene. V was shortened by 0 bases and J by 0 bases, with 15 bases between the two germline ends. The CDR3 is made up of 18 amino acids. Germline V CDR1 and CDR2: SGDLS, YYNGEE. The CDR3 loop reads CASSVDPQVRTNTGELFF. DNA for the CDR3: TGTGCCAGCAGCGTAGATCCCCAGGTGCGAACGAACACCGGGGAGCTGTTTTTT.

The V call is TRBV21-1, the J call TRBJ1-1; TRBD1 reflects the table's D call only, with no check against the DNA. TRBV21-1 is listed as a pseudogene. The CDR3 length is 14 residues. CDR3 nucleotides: TGTGCCAGCAGCAAATACAGCTTGAACACTGAAGCTTTCTTT. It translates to CASSKYSLNTEAFF.

The DNA for the CDR3 is TGTGCCAGCAGCCCCAGCGGGAGGTCCCCTCCCGGGGAGCTGTTTTTT. Residues: CASSPSGRSPPGELFF. V is TRBV6-6 and J is TRBJ2-2; TRBD2 matches 9 bases. Per the germline V gene, CDR1 is MNHNY and CDR2 is SVGAGI (reference sequence). The CDR3 totals 16 residues. V gave up 6 bases and J gave up 6 bases; unmatched junction bases: 11.

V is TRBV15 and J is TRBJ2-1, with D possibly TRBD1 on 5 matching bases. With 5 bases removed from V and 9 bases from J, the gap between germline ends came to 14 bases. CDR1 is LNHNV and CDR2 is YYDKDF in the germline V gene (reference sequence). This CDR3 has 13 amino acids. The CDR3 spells CATSWVGQGEQFF. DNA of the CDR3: TGTGCCACCAGCTGGGTGGGGCAGGGTGAGCAGTTCTTC.

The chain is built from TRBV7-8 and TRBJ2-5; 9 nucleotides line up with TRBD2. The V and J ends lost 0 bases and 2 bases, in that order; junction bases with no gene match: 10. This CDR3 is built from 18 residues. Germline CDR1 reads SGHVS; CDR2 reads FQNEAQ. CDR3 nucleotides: TGTGCCAGCAGCTTAGCGCAAGATAGAGCGGGGGGTCAAGAGACCCAGTACTTC. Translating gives CASSLAQDRAGGQETQYF.

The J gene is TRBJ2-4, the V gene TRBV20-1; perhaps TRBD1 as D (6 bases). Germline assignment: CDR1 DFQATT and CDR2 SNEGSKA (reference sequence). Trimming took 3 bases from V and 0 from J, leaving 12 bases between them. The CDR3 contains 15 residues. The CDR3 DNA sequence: TGCAGTGCTAGTGGACAGCAGACAGCCAAAAACATTCAGTACTTC. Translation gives CSASGQQTAKNIQYF.

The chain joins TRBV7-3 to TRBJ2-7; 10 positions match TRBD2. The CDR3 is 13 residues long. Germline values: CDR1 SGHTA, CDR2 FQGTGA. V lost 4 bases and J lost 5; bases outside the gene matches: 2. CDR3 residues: CASSSSGSHEQYF. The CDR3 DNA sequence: TGTGCCAGCAGCTCTAGCGGGAGCCACGAGCAGTACTTC.

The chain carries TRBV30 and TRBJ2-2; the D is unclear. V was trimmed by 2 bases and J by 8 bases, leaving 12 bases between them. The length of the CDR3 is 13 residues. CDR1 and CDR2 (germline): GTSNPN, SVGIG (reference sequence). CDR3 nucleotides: TGTGCCTGGAGTCCGGTCTCGGTTGGGGAGCTGTTTTTT. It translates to CAWSPVSVGELFF.

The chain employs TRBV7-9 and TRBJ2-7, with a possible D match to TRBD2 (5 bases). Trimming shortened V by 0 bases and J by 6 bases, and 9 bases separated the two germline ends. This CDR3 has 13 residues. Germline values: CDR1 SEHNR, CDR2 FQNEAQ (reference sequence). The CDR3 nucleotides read TGTGCCAGCAGCTTAGCGAAGGGAGTCGAGCAGTACTTC. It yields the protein CASSLAKGVEQYF. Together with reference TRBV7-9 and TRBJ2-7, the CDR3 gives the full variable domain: DTGVSQNPRHKITKRGQNVTFRCDPISEHNRLYWYRQTLGQGPEFLTYFQNEAQLEKSRLLSDRFSAERPKGSFSTLEIQRTEQGDSAMYLCASSLAKGVEQYFGPGTRLTVT.

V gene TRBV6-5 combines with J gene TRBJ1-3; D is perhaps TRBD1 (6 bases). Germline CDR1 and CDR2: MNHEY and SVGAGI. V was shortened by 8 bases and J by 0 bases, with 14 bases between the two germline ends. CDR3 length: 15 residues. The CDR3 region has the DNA TGTGCCAGCTGCCGGACAGCCAACTCTGGAAACACCATATATTTT. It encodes CASCRTANSGNTIYF.

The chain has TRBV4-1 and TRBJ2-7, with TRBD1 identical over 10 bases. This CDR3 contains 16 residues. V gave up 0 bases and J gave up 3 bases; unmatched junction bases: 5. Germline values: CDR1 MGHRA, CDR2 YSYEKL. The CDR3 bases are TGCGCCAGCAGCCAAGAACTGGGGGACAGGGGCTACGAGCAGTACTTC. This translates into CASSQELGDRGYEQYF.

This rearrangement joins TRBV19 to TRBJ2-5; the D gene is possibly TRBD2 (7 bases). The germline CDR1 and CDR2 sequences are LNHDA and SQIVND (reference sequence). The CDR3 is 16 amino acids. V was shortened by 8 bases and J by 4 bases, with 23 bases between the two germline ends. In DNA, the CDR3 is TGTGCCAGTCGTCAGAATTGGCAGGGGAGGGCAGAGACCCAGTACTTC. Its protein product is CASRQNWQGRAETQYF.

CDR3 amino acids: CASSLGGPGRPYEQYF. CDR3 DNA: TGCGCCAGCAGCCTGGGGGGGCCAGGGCGACCCTACGAGCAGTACTTC. The chain recombines TRBV5-1 with TRBJ2-7; D is possibly TRBD2 (7 bases). Germline V gene lookup returns CDR1 SGHRS and CDR2 YFSETQ. The CDR3 is 16 residues long. With 4 bases removed from V and 2 bases from J, the gap between germline ends came to 19 bases.

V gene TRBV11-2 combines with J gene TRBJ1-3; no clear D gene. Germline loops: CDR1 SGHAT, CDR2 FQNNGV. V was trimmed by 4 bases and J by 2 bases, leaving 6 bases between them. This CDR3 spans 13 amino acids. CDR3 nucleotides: TGTGCCAGCAGCTCGGGGACTGGAAACACCATATATTTT. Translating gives CASSSGTGNTIYF.

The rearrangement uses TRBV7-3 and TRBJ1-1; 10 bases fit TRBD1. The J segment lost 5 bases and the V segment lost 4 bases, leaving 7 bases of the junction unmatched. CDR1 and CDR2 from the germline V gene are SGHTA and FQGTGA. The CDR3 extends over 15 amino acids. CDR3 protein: CASSSMGQGRTEAFF. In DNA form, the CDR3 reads TGTGCCAGCAGCTCAATGGGACAGGGGAGGACTGAAGCTTTCTTT.